The clone carrying this T cell receptor beta chain was seen ten or more times. Antigen unknown. TRB rearrangements were amplified by multiplex PCR with BIOMED2 TRB-A/B primers. TCRdb fed the multiplex PCR reads into MiXCR, producing one record per CDR3 protein. This table has 20,000 to 25,000 distinct CDR3 sequences, roughly 27% appearing once. This entry comes from a study of T and B cells in COVID-19 patients. Study at large: COVID-19 patients gave peripheral blood either during active infection or after recovery.

General study points: Clonality of TRB repertoires was high in active COVID-19; recovery brought above-healthy diversity and richness. In COVID-19 patients, T cell receptor beta variable and joining gene use was reportedly strongly skewed.

From blood, about 230-500 ng of genomic DNA served as TRB template. CDR3 length: 13 amino acids. The V gene lost 2 bases and the J gene lost 8 bases, with 15 bases spanning the gap. The germline gives CDR1 SQVTM, CDR2 ANQGSEA. This clonotype was sampled from a human donor who had recovered from COVID-19. Sequencing input: blood. The rearrangement links TRBV29-1 to TRBJ1-2; D is undetermined. CDR3 sequence: CSVETPAMWGYTF. CDR3 DNA sequence: TGCAGCGTTGAAACCCCCGCGATGTGGGGCTACACCTTC.